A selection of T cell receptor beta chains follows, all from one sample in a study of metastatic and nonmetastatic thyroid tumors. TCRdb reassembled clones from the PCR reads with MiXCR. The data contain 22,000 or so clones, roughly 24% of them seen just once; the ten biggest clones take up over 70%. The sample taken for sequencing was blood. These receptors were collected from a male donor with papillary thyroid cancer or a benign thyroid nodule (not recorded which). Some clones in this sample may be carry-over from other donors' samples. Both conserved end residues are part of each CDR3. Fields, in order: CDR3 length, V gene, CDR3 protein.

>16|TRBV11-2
CASSILTERGDEKLFF
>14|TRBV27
CASRRAGSYNEQFF
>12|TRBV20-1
CSVGSGSYEQYF
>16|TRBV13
CASSLAGIQPSQPQHF
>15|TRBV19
CASSITDLYNSPLHF
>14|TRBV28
CASTRIDLRETQYF
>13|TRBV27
CASSLGYNQPQHF
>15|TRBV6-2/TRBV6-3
CASSQTGQSLGGYTF
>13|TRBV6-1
CASAQSVGYEQYF
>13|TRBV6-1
CASSEAKHYEQYF
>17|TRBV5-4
CASSLGGAQGGFDKLFF
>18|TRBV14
CASSPYPYLAEGPYEQYF
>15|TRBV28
CASSSYQTATYDKYF
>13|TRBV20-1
CSAPGTVGNEQFF